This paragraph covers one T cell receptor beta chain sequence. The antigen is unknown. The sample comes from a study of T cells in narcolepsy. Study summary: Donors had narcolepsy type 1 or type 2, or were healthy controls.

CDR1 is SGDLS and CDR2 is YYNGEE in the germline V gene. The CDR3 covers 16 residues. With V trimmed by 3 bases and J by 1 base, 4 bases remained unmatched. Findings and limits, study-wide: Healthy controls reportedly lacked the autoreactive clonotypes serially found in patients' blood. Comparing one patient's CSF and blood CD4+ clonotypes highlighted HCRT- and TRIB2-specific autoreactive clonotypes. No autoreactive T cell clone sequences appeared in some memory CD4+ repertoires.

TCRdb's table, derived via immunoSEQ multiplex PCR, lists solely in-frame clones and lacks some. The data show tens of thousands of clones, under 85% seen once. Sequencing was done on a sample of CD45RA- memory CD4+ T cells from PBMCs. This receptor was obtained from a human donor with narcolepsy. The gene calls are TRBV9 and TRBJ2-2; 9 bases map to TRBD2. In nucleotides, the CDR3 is TGTGCCAGCAGCGCCTTAGCGGGGGTGAACACCGGGGAGCTGTTTTTT. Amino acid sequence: CASSALAGVNTGELFF.